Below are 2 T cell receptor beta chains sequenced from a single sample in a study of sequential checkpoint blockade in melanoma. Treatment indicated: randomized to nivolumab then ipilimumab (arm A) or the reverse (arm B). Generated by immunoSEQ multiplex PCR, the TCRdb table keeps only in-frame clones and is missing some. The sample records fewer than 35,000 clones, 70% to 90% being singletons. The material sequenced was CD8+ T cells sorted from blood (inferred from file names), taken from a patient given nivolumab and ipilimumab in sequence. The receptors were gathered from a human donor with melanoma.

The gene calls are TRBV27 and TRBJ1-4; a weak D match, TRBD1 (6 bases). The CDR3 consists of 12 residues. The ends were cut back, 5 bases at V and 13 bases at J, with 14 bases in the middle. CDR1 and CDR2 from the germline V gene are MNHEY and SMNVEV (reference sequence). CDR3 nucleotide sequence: TGTGCCAGCAGTGACAGGTCGCGCATACTGTTTTTT. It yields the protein CASSDRSRILFF.

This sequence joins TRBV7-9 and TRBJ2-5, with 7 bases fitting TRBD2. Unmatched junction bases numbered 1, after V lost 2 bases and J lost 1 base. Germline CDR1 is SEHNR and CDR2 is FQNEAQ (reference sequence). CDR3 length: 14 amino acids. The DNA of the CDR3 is TGTGCCAGCAGCTTAACGGGGGGCCAAGAGACCCAGTACTTC. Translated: CASSLTGGQETQYF.